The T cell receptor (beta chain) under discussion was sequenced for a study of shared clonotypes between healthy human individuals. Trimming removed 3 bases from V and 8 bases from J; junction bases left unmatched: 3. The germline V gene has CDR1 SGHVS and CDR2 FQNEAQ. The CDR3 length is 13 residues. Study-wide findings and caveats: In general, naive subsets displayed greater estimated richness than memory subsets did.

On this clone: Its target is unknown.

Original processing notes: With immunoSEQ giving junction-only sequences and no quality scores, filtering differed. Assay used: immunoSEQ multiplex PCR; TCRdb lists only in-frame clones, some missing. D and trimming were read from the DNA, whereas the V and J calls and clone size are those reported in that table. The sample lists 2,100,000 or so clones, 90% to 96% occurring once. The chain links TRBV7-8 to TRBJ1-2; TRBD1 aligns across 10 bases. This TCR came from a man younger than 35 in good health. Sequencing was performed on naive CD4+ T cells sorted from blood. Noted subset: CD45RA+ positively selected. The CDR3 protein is CASSFETGGGYTF. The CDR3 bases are TGTGCCAGCAGCTTCGAGACAGGGGGCGGCTACACCTTC.